These 25 T cell receptor beta chains were all obtained from the same sample, sequenced in a study of regulatory T cells in long-lasting Graves disease (dated by TCRdb to the early 2020s). The sample's time point label, decoded: newly diagnosed GD, antithyroid drugs for less than 3 months. For both TCR sequencing and RNA sequencing, RNA was extracted from PBMCs using TRIzol. The library relied on multiplex PCR. Sequencer: Illumina HiSeq 4000. CDR3 regions were amplified by Arm-PCR with iRepertoire HTBI primers to construct TCR beta libraries. In TCRdb, the public reads were trimmed at Q25 with fastp and aligned with MiXCR, with productive beta chains retained. Each record represents a unique CDR3 protein, reported with the most common genes and DNA among its rows. The sample table lists fewer than 500,000 distinct CDR3 sequences, around 15% of them with a count of one. 12% of the sample belongs to the ten largest clones.

In addition, the sample was reused for a study of T cells in Graves' hyperthyroidism and ophthalmopathy.

This specimen was peripheral blood mononuclear cells (PBMCs), taken at new diagnosis, from a patient treated with antithyroid drugs. These receptors were taken from a man aged 35-49 years with Graves disease. Donor details come from another sample of the same person, matched by shared clones.

There are many counts of this clonotype. The chain uses TRBV3-1 and TRBJ2-7; D remains ambiguous. Trimming removed 1 base from V and 5 bases from J, with 9 bases in between. This CDR3 has 13 residues. Germline-derived CDR1 and CDR2 are LGHDT and YNNKEL (reference sequence). Here the CDR3 reads CASSQVSVNEQYF. For the CDR3, the DNA is TGTGCCAGCAGCCAAGTCTCGGTGAACGAGCAGTACTTC.

This clonotype occurred many times. The genes are TRBV30 and TRBJ2-7; TRBD1 aligns across 7 bases. Germline trimming cut 3 bases from V and 5 bases from J; bases unmatched to any gene: 1. The germline CDR1 and CDR2 sequences are GTSNPN and SVGIG (reference sequence). The CDR3 consists of 11 residues. The DNA of the CDR3 is TGTGCCTGGAGGGGACAGAACGAGCAGTACTTC. Its translation: CAWRGQNEQYF.

This clonotype was recorded many times. The genes are TRBV28 and TRBJ1-1; possible D gene TRBD1, 6 bases. Trimming stripped 3 bases from V and 3 bases from J, with 14 bases between. In germline, CDR1 is MDHEN, CDR2 SYDVKM. This CDR3 has 15 amino acids. The DNA for the CDR3 is TGTGCCAGCAGTTTTGTGGGGGCACGGGACACTGAAGCTTTCTTT. It specifies CASSFVGARDTEAFF.

The chain combines TRBV7-9 with TRBJ2-3; D may be TRBD1 (5 bases). This CDR3 region has 18 residues. Germline V lookup: CDR1 SEHNR, CDR2 FQNEAQ (reference sequence). Trimming left V 5 bases short and J 4 bases short, with 25 bases between. CDR3 region: CASSPTRGPRRGPDTQYF. CDR3 bases: TGTGCCAGCAGCCCAACCCGAGGACCACGTAGGGGTCCAGATACGCAGTATTTT.

This clonotype showed up many times. The rearrangement uses TRBV11-1 and TRBJ2-3; TRBD1 is a possible D gene (6 bases). The CDR3 contains 16 residues. CDR1 and CDR2 from the germline V gene are SGHAT and FQDESV (reference sequence). V was cut by 5 bases and J by 2 bases, with 17 bases left in between. CDR3 amino acids: CASSGTDSSYTDTQYF. In DNA form, the CDR3 reads TGTGCCAGCAGCGGAACGGACAGTAGCTACACAGATACGCAGTATTTT.

This clonotype was seen a handful of times. The rearrangement joins TRBV7-9 to TRBJ2-3; D is ambiguous. Germline lookup yields CDR1 SEHNR and CDR2 FQNEAQ (reference sequence). The CDR3 is 16 amino acids. The germline V and J ends were trimmed by 8 bases and 3 bases, with 21 bases remaining between them. Here the CDR3 DNA reads TGTGCCAGCGGGCCTGAGGCGACTTGGGTGACAGATACGCAGTATTTT. It translates to CASGPEATWVTDTQYF. Full variable domain (remainder filled in from reference TRBV7-9 and TRBJ2-3): DTGVSQNPRHKITKRGQNVTFRCDPISEHNRLYWYRQTLGQGPEFLTYFQNEAQLEKSRLLSDRFSAERPKGSFSTLEIQRTEQGDSAMYLCASGPEATWVTDTQYFGPGTRLTVL.

This clonotype showed up many times. The chain combines TRBV11-2 with TRBJ2-1; the D is unclear. Germline V CDR1 and CDR2: SGHAT, FQNNGV. V shed 5 bases and J shed 10 bases, with 9 bases lying between them. The CDR3 has 11 residues. The CDR3 protein is CASSLLEEQFF. The CDR3 DNA follows: TGTGCCAGCAGCCTACTCGAAGAGCAGTTCTTC.

This clonotype was counted ten times or more. The gene calls are TRBV12-3 or TRBV12-4 and TRBJ2-7, with 9 positions matching TRBD2. V was pared by 6 bases and J by 3 bases, with 12 bases of the junction left unmatched. This CDR3 spans 16 amino acids. For the CDR3, the DNA is TGTGCCAGCAGCACCGAGACTATAGCGGGAGTCTACGAGCAGTACTTC. Translation gives CASSTETIAGVYEQYF.

This clonotype was counted a few times. J is TRBJ2-7 and V is TRBV20-1; 7 nucleotides match TRBD1. The ends lost 0 bases at V and 3 bases at J; junction bases unmatched: 5. The germline V gene encodes CDR1 DFQATT and CDR2 SNEGSKA (reference sequence). This CDR3 is built from 14 residues. CDR3 loop: CSAREATGSYEQYF. In nucleotides, the CDR3 is TGCAGTGCTAGAGAAGCGACAGGGAGCTACGAGCAGTACTTC.

This sequence joins TRBV19 and TRBJ2-1, with 8 bases lining up with TRBD2. Germline-derived CDR1 and CDR2 are LNHDA and SQIVND (reference sequence). The CDR3 contains 16 residues. The junction had 8 bases not matched to a gene; V was cut back by 3 bases and J by 4 bases. CDR3 residues: CASSIGLAGTYNEQFF. The CDR3 DNA follows: TGTGCCAGTAGTATTGGGCTAGCGGGCACTTACAATGAGCAGTTCTTC. The full variable domain, in which reference TRBV19 and TRBJ2-1 provide the parts outside the CDR3, is DGGITQSPKYLFRKEGQNVTLSCEQNLNHDAMYWYRQDPGQGLRLIYYSQIVNDFQKGDIAEGYSVSREKKESFPLTVTSAQKNPTAFYLCASSIGLAGTYNEQFFGPGTRLTVL.

This clonotype was seen at least ten times. The V gene is TRBV10-3, the J gene TRBJ1-6; possibly TRBD1 for D (6 bases). Germline CDR1 ENHRY, CDR2 SYGVKD. V lost 11 bases, J lost 7 bases, and 18 bases lay in between. This CDR3 has 14 residues. CDR3 residues: CAAGQPGANSPLHF. CDR3 sequence (DNA): TGTGCCGCAGGTCAACCGGGGGCGAATTCACCCCTCCACTTT.

The chain has TRBV29-1 and TRBJ1-1; 8 bases fit TRBD1. This CDR3 region has 12 residues. CDR1 is SQVTM, CDR2 ANQGSEA, per germline. The junction had 5 bases not matched to a gene; V was cut back by 7 bases and J by 4 bases. The CDR3 DNA sequence: TGCAGCGGCCAGACAGGGGTCACTGAAGCTTTCTTT. It encodes CSGQTGVTEAFF.

Ten or more counts support this clonotype. At one end the junction does not follow the germline gene, possibly because of a read error. J is TRBJ1-2 and V is TRBV5-1; TRBD1 might be the D (5 bases). The germline V gene encodes CDR1 SGHRS and CDR2 YFSETQ. This CDR3 has 16 residues. CDR3 residues: CASSFDSQPLNYGYTF. As DNA, the CDR3 is TGTGCCAGCAGCTTCGACAGCCAACCACTGAACTATGGCTACACCTTC. The full variable domain, in which reference TRBV5-1 and TRBJ1-2 provide the parts outside the CDR3, is KAGVTQTPRYLIKTRGQQVTLSCSPISGHRSVSWYQQTPGQGLQFLFEYFSETQRNKGNFPGRFSGRQFSNSRSEMNVSTLELGDSALYLCASSFDSQPLNYGYTFGSGTRLTVV.

The chain uses TRBV29-1 and TRBJ2-3; D not certain. V was trimmed by 7 bases and J by 6 bases, leaving 14 bases between them. Germline V gives CDR1 SQVTM, CDR2 ANQGSEA. The CDR3 has 12 amino acids. The CDR3 reads CSGGNTIDTQYF. The CDR3 DNA reads TGCAGCGGGGGAAACACCATCGATACGCAGTATTTT.

This clonotype was seen more than once but under ten times. V usage is TRBV29-1 and J usage is TRBJ1-2; D unresolved. The CDR3 is 14 residues long. V dropped 0 bases and J dropped 4 bases, with 12 bases sitting between them. CDR1 SQVTM and CDR2 ANQGSEA come from the germline V gene. The CDR3 spells CSVEDRVGIYGYTF. The CDR3 nucleotides are TGCAGCGTTGAAGATCGGGTGGGGATCTATGGCTACACCTTC.

This clonotype was recorded at least ten times. This chain joins TRBV30 and TRBJ1-1; D not certain. Trimming took off 6 bases at V and 5 bases at J, with 10 bases between the two ends. The CDR3 has 11 amino acids. Germline V gene lookup returns CDR1 GTSNPN and CDR2 SVGIG (reference sequence). The CDR3 DNA is TGTGCCTGCACTCCAGAGACTGAAGCTTTCTTT. It is translated as CACTPETEAFF.

The V call is TRBV4-1, the J call TRBJ1-5; D remains ambiguous. V was trimmed by 2 bases and J by 1 base, leaving 6 bases between them. The CDR3 is made up of 14 amino acids. Germline V gene data show CDR1 as MGHRA and CDR2 as YSYEKL. The DNA for the CDR3 is TGCGCCAGCAGCCAACTATGGAGCAATCAGCCCCAGCATTTT. Its protein product is CASSQLWSNQPQHF.

The chain recombines TRBV6-2 or TRBV6-3 with TRBJ1-2; D call uncertain. V shed 2 bases and J shed 7 bases, with 11 bases lying between them. The germline gives CDR1 MNHEY, CDR2 SVGEGT. This CDR3 region has 13 residues. The CDR3 reads CASSYAASGGYTF. The CDR3 bases are TGTGCCAGCAGTTACGCAGCCTCCGGTGGCTACACCTTC.

This clonotype was counted only a few times. The V and J genes are TRBV20-1 and TRBJ2-1, with 10 bases aligning to TRBD2. Unmatched junction bases numbered 12, after V lost 3 bases and J lost 1 base. Per the germline V gene, CDR1 is DFQATT and CDR2 is SNEGSKA (reference sequence). The CDR3 totals 18 residues. As DNA, the CDR3 is TGCAGTGCTAGTTTGTCTAGCGGGAGTTCCAGTTCCTACAATGAGCAGTTCTTC. Its translation is CSASLSSGSSSSYNEQFF.

The chain employs TRBV7-9 and TRBJ1-3; D possibly corresponds to TRBD1 (6 bases). The length of the CDR3 is 16 residues. The germline gives CDR1 SEHNR, CDR2 FQNEAQ (reference sequence). V was trimmed by 1 base and J by 0 bases, leaving 10 bases between them. In DNA, the CDR3 is TGTGCCAGCAGCTTAGGGGGGCGCAACTCTGGAAACACCATATATTTT. The encoded protein is CASSLGGRNSGNTIYF.

This clonotype was observed a handful of times. This rearrangement joins TRBV12-3 or TRBV12-4 to TRBJ2-2; a weak D match, TRBD1 (6 bases). The CDR3 has 16 amino acids. V was cut by 2 bases and J by 1 base, with 11 bases left in between. The CDR3, as DNA: TGTGCCAGCAGTTTATGGGGGCGCGGGAACACCGGGGAGCTGTTTTTT. It is translated as CASSLWGRGNTGELFF.

This clonotype was seen at least ten times. The chain carries TRBV30 and TRBJ1-6; 8 bases map to TRBD1. Unmatched junction bases numbered 7, after V lost 4 bases and J lost 8 bases. Germline CDR1 is GTSNPN and CDR2 is SVGIG (reference sequence). This CDR3 has 14 amino acids. Here the CDR3 reads CAWNTGTGDSPLHF. The DNA of the CDR3 is TGTGCCTGGAATACCGGGACAGGCGATTCACCCCTCCACTTT.

The chain recombines TRBV6-1 with TRBJ2-5, with D possibly matching TRBD1 (5 bases). Trimming shortened V by 8 bases and J by 5 bases, and 9 bases separated the two germline ends. This CDR3 is built from 11 residues. Germline V gives CDR1 MNHNS, CDR2 SASEGT. CDR3 loop: CASGQTETQYF. DNA for the CDR3: TGTGCCAGCGGACAAACGGAGACCCAGTACTTC.

CDR3 amino acids: CASSFRQGTDTEAFF. For the CDR3, the DNA is TGTGCCAGCAGCTTTCGGCAGGGGACGGACACTGAAGCTTTCTTT. This chain connects TRBV5-8 to TRBJ1-1; D possibly corresponds to TRBD1 (6 bases). V dropped 2 bases and J dropped 3 bases, with 14 bases sitting between them. This CDR3 spans 15 amino acids. The germline V gene has CDR1 SGHTS and CDR2 YDEGEE.

The chain uses TRBV28 and TRBJ2-1, with D uncertain. Germline V lookup: CDR1 MDHEN, CDR2 SYDVKM. V was pared by 5 bases and J by 6 bases, with 11 bases between. The CDR3 runs to 13 residues. DNA of the CDR3: TGTGCCAGCAGTGCCCCCAGACCCAATGAGCAGTTCTTC. It encodes CASSAPRPNEQFF.